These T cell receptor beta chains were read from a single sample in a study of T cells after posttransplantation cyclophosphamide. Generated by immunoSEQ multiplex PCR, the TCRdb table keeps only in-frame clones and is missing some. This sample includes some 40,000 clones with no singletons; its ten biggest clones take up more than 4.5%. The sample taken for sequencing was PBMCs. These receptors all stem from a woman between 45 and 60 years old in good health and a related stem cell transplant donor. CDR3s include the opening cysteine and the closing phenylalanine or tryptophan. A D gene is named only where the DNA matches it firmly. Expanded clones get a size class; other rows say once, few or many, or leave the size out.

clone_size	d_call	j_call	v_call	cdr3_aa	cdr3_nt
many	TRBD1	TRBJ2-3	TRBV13	CASSSNTDRGIITDTQYF	TGTGCCAGCAGCTCTAATACGGACAGGGGAATAATCACAGATACGCAGTATTTT
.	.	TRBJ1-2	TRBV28	CASRGHLNYGYTF	TGTGCCAGCAGGGGGCATCTAAACTATGGCTACACCTTC
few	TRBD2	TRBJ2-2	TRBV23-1	CASSPPRGSGGWGGAGELFF	TGCGCCAGCAGCCCCCCGCGGGGTAGCGGGGGCTGGGGGGGCGCCGGGGAGCTGTTTTTT
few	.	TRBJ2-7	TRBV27	CASRDRRGEQYF	TGTGCCAGCAGGGACCGCAGGGGCGAGCAGTACTTC
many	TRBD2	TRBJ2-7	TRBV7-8	CASSLISGGWYEQYF	TGTGCCAGCAGCTTAATTAGCGGGGGTTGGTACGAGCAGTACTTC
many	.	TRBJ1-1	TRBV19	CATQGPNTEAFF	TGTGCCACTCAGGGTCCTAACACTGAAGCTTTCTTT
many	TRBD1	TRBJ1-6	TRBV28	CASSRQGPYNSPLHF	TGTGCCAGCAGCCGACAGGGCCCCTATAATTCACCCCTCCACTTT
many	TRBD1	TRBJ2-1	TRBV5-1	CASSLDRGRNNEQFF	TGCGCCAGCAGCTTAGACAGGGGGAGGAACAATGAGCAGTTCTTC
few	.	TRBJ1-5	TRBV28	CASSLPQFYQPQHF	TGTGCCAGCAGTTTACCCCAGTTTTATCAGCCCCAGCATTTT
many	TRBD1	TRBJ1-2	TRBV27	CASSPGQDHYGYTF	TGTGCCAGCAGCCCAGGACAGGATCACTATGGCTACACCTTC
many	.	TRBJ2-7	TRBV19	CASSIGAGTRIYEQYF	TGTGCCAGTAGTATAGGCGCCGGGACACGTATTTACGAGCAGTACTTC
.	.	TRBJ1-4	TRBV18	CASSPGILNEKLFF	TGTGCCAGCTCACCCGGGATCTTAAATGAAAAGCTGTTTTTT
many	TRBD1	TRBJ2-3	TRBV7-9	CASSLVSGGSDTQYF	TGTGCCAGCAGCTTAGTATCAGGGGGTTCAGATACGCAGTATTTT
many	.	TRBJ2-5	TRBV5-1	CASAPRGAFETQYF	TGCGCCAGCGCCCCACGGGGGGCTTTTGAGACCCAGTACTTC
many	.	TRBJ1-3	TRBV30	CAWTRGNSGNTIYF	TGTGCCTGGACCCGGGGGAACTCTGGAAACACCATATATTTT
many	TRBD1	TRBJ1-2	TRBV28	CASSGQGSVGGYTF	TGTGCCAGCAGCGGACAGGGGAGCGTCGGGGGCTACACCTTC
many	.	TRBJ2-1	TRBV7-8	CASSHGVPSYNEQFF	TGTGCCAGCAGCCACGGGGTCCCCTCCTACAATGAGCAGTTCTTC
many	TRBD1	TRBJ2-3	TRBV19	CASSHRGLRTDTQYF	TGTGCCAGTAGTCACAGGGGGTTAAGAACAGATACGCAGTATTTT
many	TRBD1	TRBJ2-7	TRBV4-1	CASSQPLQGATQYF	TGCGCCAGCAGCCAGCCACTACAGGGGGCAACGCAGTACTTC
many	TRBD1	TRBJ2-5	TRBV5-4	CASSSDRGFGETQYF	TGTGCCAGCAGCTCGGACAGGGGATTCGGAGAGACCCAGTACTTC
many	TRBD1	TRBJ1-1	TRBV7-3	CASSLRTGDLTEAFF	TGTGCCAGCAGCTTGAGGACAGGGGACCTCACTGAAGCTTTCTTT
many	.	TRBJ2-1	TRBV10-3	CAISESGANEQFF	TGTGCCATCAGTGAGTCAGGAGCGAATGAGCAGTTCTTC
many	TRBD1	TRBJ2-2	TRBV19	CASSIMGQGLTGELFF	TGTGCCAGTAGTATTATGGGACAGGGGCTCACCGGGGAGCTGTTTTTT
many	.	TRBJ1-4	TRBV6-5	CASSYVQDEKLFF	TGTGCCAGCAGTTACGTCCAGGATGAAAAACTGTTTTTT
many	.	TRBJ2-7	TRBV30	CAWSVQVAYEQYF	TGTGCCTGGAGTGTACAGGTGGCCTACGAGCAGTACTTC
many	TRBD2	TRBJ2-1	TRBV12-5	CASGLVLGLAGVEQFF	TGTGCTAGTGGTTTGGTACTAGGTCTAGCGGGGGTTGAGCAGTTCTTC
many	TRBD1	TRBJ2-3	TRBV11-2	CASSAKGRDRGPDTQYF	TGTGCCAGCAGCGCGAAGGGCCGCGACAGGGGACCAGATACGCAGTATTTT
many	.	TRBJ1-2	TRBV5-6	CASSVTLVGKRYGYTF	TGTGCCAGCAGCGTAACTCTCGTGGGAAAGCGGTATGGCTACACCTTC
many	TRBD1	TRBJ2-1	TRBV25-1	CASSDLTGGNYNEQFF	TGTGCCAGCAGTGACCTTACAGGGGGTAACTACAATGAGCAGTTCTTC
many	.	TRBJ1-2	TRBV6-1	CASSLDGYTF	TGTGCCAGCAGTTTAGATGGCTACACCTTC
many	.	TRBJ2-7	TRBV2	CASRALTAEPYEQYF	TGTGCCAGCAGGGCCCTGACCGCGGAACCCTACGAGCAGTACTTC
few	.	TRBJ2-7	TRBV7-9	CASSLGGWEQYF	TGTGCCAGCAGCTTAGGGGGCTGGGAGCAGTACTTC
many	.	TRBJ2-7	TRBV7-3	CASSLKPSREGASYEQYF	TGTGCCAGCAGCTTAAAACCCTCCCGGGAGGGGGCGTCCTACGAGCAGTACTTC
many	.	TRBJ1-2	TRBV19	CASSIKGPSGYTF	TGTGCCAGTAGTATAAAGGGGCCATCTGGCTACACCTTC
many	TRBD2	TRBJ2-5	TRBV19	CASSLGSSGRETQYF	TGTGCCAGTAGTCTAGGGTCTAGCGGGCGGGAGACCCAGTACTTC
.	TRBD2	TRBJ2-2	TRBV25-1	CASSFLGTSSTGELFF	TGTGCCAGCAGTTTCCTGGGGACTAGTTCGACCGGGGAGCTGTTTTTT
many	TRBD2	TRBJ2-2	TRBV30	CAWGTSGDSGELFF	TGTGCCTGGGGGACTAGCGGGGACTCCGGGGAGCTGTTTTTT
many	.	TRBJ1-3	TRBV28	CASSPGGTGNTIYF	TGTGCCAGCAGCCCCGGGGGTACTGGAAACACCATATATTTT
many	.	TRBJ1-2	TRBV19	CASSIQGYGYTF	TGTGCCAGTAGTATCCAGGGCTATGGCTACACCTTC
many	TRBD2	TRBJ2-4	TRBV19	CASRESGGPRRNIQYF	TGTGCCAGTAGGGAGAGCGGGGGACCACGGAGAAACATTCAGTACTTC
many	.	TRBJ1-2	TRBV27	CASSLSLGGGYTF	TGTGCCAGCAGTTTATCTTTGGGGGGAGGCTACACCTTC
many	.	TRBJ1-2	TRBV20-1	CSATVNYGYTF	TGCAGTGCTACAGTTAACTATGGCTACACCTTC
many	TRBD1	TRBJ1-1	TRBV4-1	CASSRLEGANTEAFF	TGCGCCAGCAGCCGTTTAGAGGGGGCGAACACTGAAGCTTTCTTT